Following are 14 T cell receptor beta chains from one sample sequenced in a study of T cell responses to AZD1222 COVID-19 vaccine. TCRdb keeps only in-frame clones here, not all; method: immunoSEQ multiplex PCR. Among fewer than 110,000 clones listed, 91% were seen once. Sample: peripheral blood, taken on day 0 of AZD1222 vaccination. The receptors shown here come from an adult in good health.

The J gene is TRBJ2-7, the V gene TRBV7-9; the match to TRBD1 covers 9 bases. The germline V gene has CDR1 SEHNR and CDR2 FQNEAQ (reference sequence). This CDR3 has 15 amino acids. The J segment lost 5 bases and the V segment lost 2 bases, leaving 7 bases of the junction unmatched. The CDR3 protein is CASSLQTGGNHEQYF. The CDR3 bases are TGTGCCAGCAGCTTACAAACAGGGGGCAACCACGAGCAGTACTTC.

This clone was recorded only once. The V gene is TRBV14, the J gene TRBJ1-6; D might be TRBD1 (5 bases). Deletions cut 0 bases from V and 3 bases from J, with 15 bases between. The CDR3 length is 18 residues. Germline values: CDR1 SGHDN, CDR2 FVKESK. The CDR3 region has the DNA TGTGCCAGCAGCCAAGAGTCAGGGAGGCCCCTCTATAATTCACCCCTCCACTTT. Translation: CASSQESGRPLYNSPLHF.

The sample holds one count of this clone. V usage is TRBV5-1 and J usage is TRBJ1-4; a possible D gene is TRBD1 (5 bases). V lost 4 bases to trimming and J lost 4 bases, with 14 bases between them. Germline CDR1 reads SGHRS; CDR2 reads YFSETQ. CDR3 length: 15 residues. DNA for the CDR3: TGCGCCAGCAGCGTAGACAGAAGAATTAATGAAAAACTGTTTTTT. It translates to CASSVDRRINEKLFF. The full variable domain, completed using reference TRBV5-1 and TRBJ1-4, is KAGVTQTPRYLIKTRGQQVTLSCSPISGHRSVSWYQQTPGQGLQFLFEYFSETQRNKGNFPGRFSGRQFSNSRSEMNVSTLELGDSALYLCASSVDRRINEKLFFGSGTQLSVL.

On this clone itself: This specimen includes other DNA sequences encoding the same CDR3. The genes are TRBV5-1 and TRBJ2-3; D gene ambiguous. The CDR3 runs to 12 residues. CDR1 is SGHRS, CDR2 YFSETQ, per germline. V was shortened by 4 bases and J by 3 bases, with 6 bases between the two germline ends. CDR3 protein: CASSLSTDTQYF. In DNA form, the CDR3 reads TGCGCCAGCAGCCTTTCAACAGATACGCAGTATTTT.

CDR3 sequence: CASSWDRSYEQYF. The CDR3 DNA reads TGTGCCAGCAGTTGGGACAGGTCCTACGAGCAGTACTTC. The chain employs TRBV28 and TRBJ2-7; TRBD1 matches 8 bases. Germline assignment: CDR1 MDHEN and CDR2 SYDVKM. After removal of 4 bases from V and 1 base from J, the junction contained 0 bases not matched to a gene. The CDR3 length is 13 residues. The entire variable domain, with the rest obtained from reference TRBV28 and TRBJ2-7, is as follows: DVKVTQSSRYLVKRTGEKVFLECVQDMDHENMFWYRQDPGLGLRLIYFSYDVKMKEKGDIPEGYSVSREKKERFSLILESASTNQTSMYLCASSWDRSYEQYFGPGTRLTVT.

The chain joins TRBV10-3 to TRBJ1-1; no clear D. Germline V gene lookup returns CDR1 ENHRY and CDR2 SYGVKD. The CDR3 is 12 amino acids. With 5 bases removed from V and 1 base from J, the gap between germline ends came to 5 bases. This CDR3 is CAISKTNTEAFF. CDR3 DNA sequence: TGTGCCATCAGTAAAACGAACACTGAAGCTTTCTTT.

The gene calls are TRBV7-2 and TRBJ2-5; D remains ambiguous. Per the germline V gene, CDR1 is SGHTA and CDR2 is FQGNSA. Between the trimmed V and J ends, which lost 3 bases and 5 bases, there was a span of 7 bases. This CDR3 is 12 amino acids long. As DNA, the CDR3 is TGTGCCAGCAGCTTTTCGGTGGAGACCCAGTACTTC. Translation gives CASSFSVETQYF.

The chain has TRBV28 and TRBJ1-4, with D possibly TRBD1 on 6 matching bases. The germline CDR1 and CDR2 sequences are MDHEN and SYDVKM. This CDR3 comprises 14 residues. Trimming pared 7 bases from V and 8 bases from J, leaving 17 bases between. The CDR3 loop is CASTTGALIEKLFF. The CDR3 nucleotides are TGTGCCAGCACCACGGGGGCCTTAATCGAAAAACTGTTTTTT.

V gene TRBV13 combines with J gene TRBJ1-5; no firm D call. Trimming removed 2 bases from V and 4 bases from J, with 15 bases in between. Per germline, CDR1 PRHDT and CDR2 FYEKMQ (reference sequence). This CDR3 is 16 amino acids long. Written as DNA, the CDR3 is TGTGCCAGCAGCTTATCCTACGGGGTCCGGAATCAGCCCCAGCATTTT. Its translation is CASSLSYGVRNQPQHF.

The chain uses TRBV28 and TRBJ1-1, with D uncertain. The CDR3 totals 11 residues. The V gene lost 7 bases and the J gene lost 8 bases, with 11 bases spanning the gap. Per the germline V gene, CDR1 is MDHEN and CDR2 is SYDVKM. The CDR3 region has the DNA TGTGCCAGCAAAGGAGGGTTCGAAGCTTTCTTT. This gives the protein CASKGGFEAFF. The full variable domain, its missing parts supplied by reference TRBV28 and TRBJ1-1, is DVKVTQSSRYLVKRTGEKVFLECVQDMDHENMFWYRQDPGLGLRLIYFSYDVKMKEKGDIPEGYSVSREKKERFSLILESASTNQTSMYLCASKGGFEAFFGQGTRLTVV.

The V and J genes are TRBV7-3 and TRBJ2-7; the D is unclear. This CDR3 contains 13 residues. Looked up from germline, CDR1 is SGHTA and CDR2 is FQGTGA. The V and J ends lost 2 bases and 3 bases respectively, with 8 bases between them. CDR3 coding DNA: TGTGCCAGCAGCTTACAACCGGGCTACGAGCAGTACTTC. It specifies CASSLQPGYEQYF.

The genes are TRBV4-3 and TRBJ1-5; D is undetermined. This CDR3 has 17 amino acids. V was cut by 0 bases and J by 6 bases, with 18 bases left in between. Germline CDR1 LGHNA, CDR2 YSLEER. For the CDR3, the DNA is TGCGCCAGCAGCCAAGATGGAGAACGGTGGCGGGTTCAGCCCCAGCATTTT. Translated: CASSQDGERWRVQPQHF.

V gene TRBV3-1 (or the pseudogene TRBV3-2) combines with J gene TRBJ2-7; TRBD2 might be the D (6 bases). Trimming stripped 2 bases from V and 3 bases from J, with 17 bases between. The CDR3 extends over 16 amino acids. The germline V gene encodes CDR1 LGHDT and CDR2 YNNKEL (reference sequence). CDR3 DNA sequence: TGTGCCAGCAGCCAATCCGGGACTCCCCCCTTCTACGAGCAGTACTTC. This gives the protein CASSQSGTPPFYEQYF.

V and J are TRBV25-1 and TRBJ1-2; 7 nucleotides line up with TRBD1. V lost 6 bases and J lost 6; bases outside the gene matches: 7. Looked up from germline, CDR1 is MGHDK and CDR2 is SYGVNS. The CDR3 is made up of 13 amino acids. The CDR3 sequence: CASRGTVGHGYTF. CDR3 nucleotide sequence: TGTGCCAGCAGGGGGACAGTGGGCCATGGCTACACCTTC.